The 4 T cell receptor beta chains reported below all come from one sample, sequenced in a study of control samples from healthy donors and cancer patients. TCRdb's table, derived via immunoSEQ multiplex PCR, lists solely in-frame clones and lacks some. The sample records roughly 400,000 clones, 75% to 95% being singletons. Sequencing input: PBMCs. These receptors originate from a man aged 35 to 55 with head and neck cancer.

The chain joins TRBV28 to TRBJ1-3, with D tentatively TRBD1 (6 bases). There are 16 residues in the CDR3. In germline, CDR1 is MDHEN, CDR2 SYDVKM. V dropped 5 bases and J dropped 0 bases, with 14 bases sitting between them. The CDR3 coding sequence is TGTGCCAGCAGTAGGGGGGGCATTAGCTCTGGAAACACCATATATTTT. It encodes CASSRGGISSGNTIYF.

The chain employs TRBV11-2 and TRBJ1-1; TRBD1 matches at 12 bases. Germline V gene lookup returns CDR1 SGHAT and CDR2 FQNNGV. The J segment lost 5 bases and the V segment lost 5 bases, leaving 9 bases of the junction unmatched. This CDR3 region has 16 residues. This CDR3 reads CASSRGDRGRWTEAFF. CDR3 sequence (DNA): TGTGCCAGCAGCAGAGGGGACAGGGGGCGTTGGACTGAAGCTTTCTTT.

The chain employs TRBV15 and TRBJ2-7; tentative D call: TRBD1 (6 bases). The CDR3 is made up of 15 amino acids. The V and J ends lost 0 bases and 6 bases respectively, with 15 bases between them. The germline CDR1 and CDR2 sequences are LNHNV and YYDKDF (reference sequence). The CDR3 nucleotides read TGTGCCACCAGCAGAGATCAGGGGCCGCCCCTCGAGCAGTACTTC. Its protein product is CATSRDQGPPLEQYF.

The chain combines TRBV30 with TRBJ1-5; no clear D gene. Germline V CDR1 and CDR2: GTSNPN, SVGIG (reference sequence). CDR3 length: 15 residues. Trimming cost V 0 bases and J 1 base, with 10 bases left between them. CDR3 nucleotides: TGTGCCTGGAGTGTAGGAGTTACCAGCAATCAGCCCCAGCATTTT. It is translated as CAWSVGVTSNQPQHF.